The rows below give T cell receptor beta chains drawn from one sample of a study of regulatory T cells in long-lasting Graves disease. TCRdb recomputed calls from the multiplex PCR reads with MiXCR, one row per CDR3 protein. The sample lists 620,000 or so distinct CDR3 sequences, approximately 15% seen once, with around a sixth in the top ten. These data were also reused for a study on T cells in Graves' hyperthyroidism and ophthalmopathy.

The specimen was peripheral blood mononuclear cells (PBMCs), collected at new diagnosis, from a patient treated with antithyroid drugs. The receptors shown here come from a woman in her twenties or thirties with Graves disease. Each CDR3 is given with its conserved first and last residue. The order of the fields is J gene, V gene, D gene, clone size, CDR3 DNA, CDR3 protein. The D gene is left open where the match is weak. Not every row has a clone size; where given, it reads once, few, many or a size class.

>TRBJ2-3|TRBV20-1|TRBD2|many
TGCAGTGCTAGCGGACTAGCGGGAGAAATAGATACGCAGTATTTT
CSASGLAGEIDTQYF
>TRBJ2-2|TRBV5-1|-|-
TGCGCCAGCAGCGGGACTTCTAACACCGGGGAGCTGTTTTTT
CASSGTSNTGELFF
>TRBJ1-5|TRBV6-1|TRBD1|many
TGTGCCAGCAGGGACAGGGGGCATGGGGGCAATCAGCCCCAGCATTTT
CASRDRGHGGNQPQHF
>TRBJ2-3|TRBV28|-|few
TGTGCCAGCAGTTACTCGAAACAGGGTACAGATACGCAGTATTTT
CASSYSKQGTDTQYF
>TRBJ2-3|TRBV9|-|-
TGTGCCAGCAGCGCACTAGCACCCACAGATACGCAGTATTTT
CASSALAPTDTQYF
>TRBJ1-1|TRBV30|-|-
TGTGCCGGGCAAAATAGGAGGCAGGGGCTTAGGAACACTGAAGCTTTCTTT
CAGQNRRQGLRNTEAFF
>TRBJ2-3|TRBV30|-|many
TGTGCCTGGAGTGTTGAGGGAATCTCCACAGATACGCAGTATTTT
CAWSVEGISTDTQYF
>TRBJ2-2|TRBV6-5|-|-
TGTGCCAGCAGTTCAGAGACTATCACCGGGGAGCTGTTTTTT
CASSSETITGELFF
>TRBJ1-1|TRBV25-1|TRBD1|few
TGTGCCAGCAGTGGGGACAGGGGTTGGGACACTGAAGCTTTCTTT
CASSGDRGWDTEAFF
>TRBJ1-2|TRBV7-2|TRBD1|-
TGTGCCAGCAGCTTCACACAGGGGGCTGGCTACACCTTC
CASSFTQGAGYTF
>TRBJ1-1|TRBV4-1|-|-
TGCGCCAGCAGCCAGATAGGACGTTCTGAAGCTTTCTTT
CASSQIGRSEAFF
>TRBJ1-2|TRBV5-6|-|few
TGTGCCAGCAGCTTTCCGGACGAGAGTGGCTACACCTTC
CASSFPDESGYTF
>TRBJ2-3|TRBV18|-|-
TGTGCCAGCTCACCACCGAAAGTGGATACGCAGTATTTT
CASSPPKVDTQYF
>TRBJ2-7|TRBV10-3|-|many
TGTGCCATCAGATTATTCGGGACACCCGAATACGAGCAGTACTTC
CAIRLFGTPEYEQYF
>TRBJ2-3|TRBV9|TRBD2|many
TGTGCCAGCAGCGTTACGACTAGCGCCAGCCGATCTAGCACAGATACGCAGTATTTT
CASSVTTSASRSSTDTQYF
>TRBJ2-7|TRBV5-1|-|-
TGCGCCAGCAGCTTGACCTTCAGCTCCTACGAGCAGTACTTC
CASSLTFSSYEQYF
>TRBJ2-5|TRBV7-9|-|many
TGTGCCACCGCCCAAGAGACCCAGTACTTC
CATAQETQYF
>TRBJ1-4|TRBV7-9|TRBD1|many
TGTGCCAGCAGCCAGGGACAGGGAGGTGAAAAACTGTTTTTT
CASSQGQGGEKLFF
>TRBJ2-2|TRBV6-1|-|few
TGTGCCAGCAGTGAAGTGGAGACCGGGGAGCTGTTTTTT
CASSEVETGELFF
>TRBJ2-7|TRBV5-4|TRBD1|-
TGTGCCAGCAGCAATCCCTCACAGGGGGCGGGGGAGCAGTACTTC
CASSNPSQGAGEQYF
>TRBJ1-1|TRBV30|-|few
TGTGCCTGGAGACAGGCCCTGCCACGTACTGAAGCTTTCTTT
CAWRQALPRTEAFF
>TRBJ1-2|TRBV28|-|few
TGTGCCAGCAGGGGGGACGGGCCCCCCTATAGCTACACCTTC
CASRGDGPPYSYTF
>TRBJ2-2|TRBV5-6|-|-
TGTGCCAGCTCCGGGCCTACCGGGGAGCTGTTTTTT
CASSGPTGELFF
>TRBJ2-5|TRBV20-1|TRBD2|many
TGCAGTGCCCTACCACTAGCGCTCTACCAAGAGACCCAGTACTTC
CSALPLALYQETQYF
>TRBJ1-5|TRBV12-3/TRBV12-4|-|many
TGTGCCAGCAGTTTCCGGACGTCTGGGCCCCAGCATTTT
CASSFRTSGPQHF
>TRBJ2-3|TRBV18|TRBD2|few
TGTGCCAGCTCACCGGGCCTAGCGGGAGGCACAGATACGCAGTATTTT
CASSPGLAGGTDTQYF
>TRBJ1-1|TRBV14|-|-
TGTGCCAGCAGCCAGGAGTTCGGGACGGCTGAAGCTTTCTTT
CASSQEFGTAEAFF
>TRBJ1-1|TRBV6-2/TRBV6-3|TRBD1|few
TGTGCCAGCAGGCGACCGGACAGGGTGGTTGCTGAAGCTTTCTTT
CASRRPDRVVAEAFF